These 18 T cell receptor beta chains came from one sample sequenced in a study of blood T cell repertoires in COVID-19. Libraries were prepared by immunoSEQ multiplex PCR; TCRdb keeps only in-frame clonotypes and omits some of them. Here the sample spans 250,000 to 300,000 clones, 90% to 95% being singletons. Sequencing was carried out using PBMCs or T cells enriched from blood (not recorded which). The receptors were gathered from a human donor in a cohort exposed to, infected with or recovered from COVID-19 (not recorded which). The donor label of this sample is uncertain.

This clone has just a few counts. The chain joins TRBV27 to TRBJ1-6; D might be TRBD1 (5 bases). CDR3 length: 14 amino acids. Germline CDR1 is MNHEY and CDR2 is SMNVEV (reference sequence). The V end was cut by 5 bases, the J end by 8 bases, with 13 bases between. The CDR3 DNA is TGTGCCAGCAGTATTAGGGGCCGGGATTCACCCCTCCACTTT. This sequence encodes CASSIRGRDSPLHF.

This clone has just a few counts. J is TRBJ2-5 and V is TRBV3-1 (or the pseudogene TRBV3-2), with 9 bases lining up with TRBD1. The CDR3 has 15 amino acids. Germline trimming cut 5 bases from V and 5 bases from J; bases unmatched to any gene: 9. Germline values: CDR1 LGHDT, CDR2 YNNKEL (reference sequence). Here the CDR3 DNA reads TGTGCCAGCAGCGCCCCGGGACAGGGATCGGAGACCCAGTACTTC. Residues: CASSAPGQGSETQYF.

This chain joins TRBV18 and TRBJ2-4, with 15 bases aligning to TRBD2. The V and J ends lost 2 bases and 5 bases, in that order; junction bases with no gene match: 4. The CDR3 sequence is 17 residues long. CDR1 and CDR2 from the germline V gene are KGHSH and LQKENI. The DNA of the CDR3 is TGTGCCAGCTCACCAGGGGGACTAGCGGGGGGCGAAAACATTCAGTACTTC. Translation: CASSPGGLAGGENIQYF.

V and J are TRBV7-9 and TRBJ2-1, with D possibly being TRBD2 (5 bases). This CDR3 spans 15 amino acids. Between the trimmed V and J ends, which lost 1 base and 8 bases, there was a span of 15 bases. CDR1 and CDR2 (germline): SEHNR, FQNEAQ (reference sequence). The CDR3 DNA reads TGTGCCAGCAGCTTAGGAGACGGCGCAGCGGATGAGCAGTTCTTC. It encodes CASSLGDGAADEQFF.

The chain links TRBV24-1 to TRBJ1-5; D may be TRBD1 (6 bases). The ends were cut back, 6 bases at V and 6 bases at J, with 14 bases in the middle. Germline loops: CDR1 KGHDR, CDR2 SFDVKD. The CDR3 is 14 residues long. This CDR3 is CATSTNDRSQPQHF. CDR3 nucleotides: TGTGCCACCAGTACTAATGACAGGTCTCAGCCCCAGCATTTT.

This chain links TRBV19 with TRBJ2-1, with TRBD2 identical over 8 bases. J was trimmed by 12 bases and V by 7 bases; bases with no gene match: 11. CDR3 length equals 13 residues. The germline CDR1 and CDR2 sequences are LNHDA and SQIVND (reference sequence). Here the CDR3 reads CASMGSLAGPQFF. Here the CDR3 DNA reads TGTGCCAGTATGGGGAGCCTAGCGGGCCCGCAGTTCTTC.

The chain joins TRBV24-1 to TRBJ1-2; the D is unclear. In germline, CDR1 is KGHDR, CDR2 SFDVKD. V was trimmed by 5 bases and J by 2 bases, leaving 8 bases between them. The CDR3 sequence is 13 residues long. CDR3 amino acids: CATSVGVNYGYTF. The CDR3 DNA sequence: TGTGCCACCAGTGTCGGAGTAAACTATGGCTACACCTTC.

The chain is built from TRBV6-5 and TRBJ2-7, with 8 nucleotides matching TRBD1. This CDR3 contains 13 residues. Trimming took 6 bases from V and 1 from J; bases not matched to a gene: 2. Germline V gives CDR1 MNHEY, CDR2 SVGAGI. CDR3 region: CASRDRGSYEQYF. In DNA form, the CDR3 reads TGTGCCAGCAGAGACAGGGGTTCCTACGAGCAGTACTTC.

The CDR3 spells CASSIEVNQPQHF. In DNA, the CDR3 is TGCGCCAGCTCCATCGAGGTCAATCAGCCCCAGCATTTT. The rearrangement joins TRBV4-1 to TRBJ1-5; unclear D gene. V was shortened by 8 bases and J by 3 bases, with 11 bases between the two germline ends. CDR3 length equals 13 residues. From germline, CDR1 is MGHRA and CDR2 YSYEKL.

The chain combines TRBV30 with TRBJ1-2, with unresolved D. The V gene lost 4 bases and the J gene lost 2 bases, with 8 bases spanning the gap. The CDR3 spans 12 residues. CDR1 is GTSNPN and CDR2 is SVGIG in the germline V gene (reference sequence). The CDR3 region is CAWISLNYGYTF. For the CDR3, the DNA is TGTGCCTGGATTTCACTCAACTATGGCTACACCTTC.

The V call is TRBV7-6, the J call TRBJ1-2; no clear D. The CDR3 contains 17 residues. CDR1 is SGHVS, CDR2 FNYEAQ, per germline. V gave up 6 bases and J gave up 4 bases, with 24 bases separating them. The CDR3 coding sequence is TGTGCCAGCAGTCCTTGGGGTCGCGGGGAAACATTCTATGGCTACACCTTC. Residues: CASSPWGRGETFYGYTF.

The V and J genes are TRBV7-2 and TRBJ2-1; the D gene is possibly TRBD1 (6 bases). Germline CDR1 SGHTA, CDR2 FQGNSA. The V end lost 1 base, the J end lost 15 bases, and 10 bases lay between the germline ends. This CDR3 contains 11 residues. The CDR3 DNA reads as TGTGCCAGCAGCTTAGACAGGGCTCGGTTCTTC. Encoded protein: CASSLDRARFF.

This chain joins TRBV5-6 and TRBJ1-3; TRBD1 is a possible D gene (6 bases). Germline CDR1 SGHDT, CDR2 YYEEEE. The CDR3 runs to 14 residues. Trimming left V 4 bases short and J 7 bases short, with 15 bases between. CDR3 nucleotides: TGTGCCAGCAGCGGGACATTCCATCGGAACACCATATATTTT. Residues: CASSGTFHRNTIYF.

This chain uses TRBV5-1 with TRBJ1-2; no clear D gene. This CDR3 has 13 amino acids. The ends were cut back, 4 bases at V and 8 bases at J, with 15 bases in the middle. Per the germline V gene, CDR1 is SGHRS and CDR2 is YFSETQ. DNA for the CDR3: TGCGCCAGCAGCCCGGACTTGGGTTTAGGCTACACCTTC. Protein sequence: CASSPDLGLGYTF.

The chain couples TRBV18 to TRBJ1-2, with 7 nucleotides matching TRBD1. V lost 3 bases and J lost 1; bases outside the gene matches: 2. The CDR3 contains 14 residues. Germline lookup yields CDR1 KGHSH and CDR2 LQKENI. CDR3 bases: TGTGCCAGCTCACCCGACAGGGTTAACTATGGCTACACCTTC. Its protein product is CASSPDRVNYGYTF.

This clone has more than one count but fewer than ten. The rearrangement joins TRBV3-1 (or the pseudogene TRBV3-2) to TRBJ2-5; TRBD2 matches 8 bases. This CDR3 region has 14 residues. Germline CDR1 is LGHDT and CDR2 is YNNKEL (reference sequence). After removal of 3 bases from V and 3 bases from J, the junction contained 3 bases not matched to a gene. The CDR3 DNA reads as TGTGCCAGCAGCCAGCACGGGGGGGAAGAGACCCAGTACTTC. As protein: CASSQHGGEETQYF.

The gene calls are TRBV10-3 and TRBJ1-5; D is uncertain. Trimming took off 6 bases at V and 0 bases at J, with 15 bases between the two ends. Germline CDR1 reads ENHRY; CDR2 reads SYGVKD. The CDR3 runs 16 residues. CDR3 amino acids: CAISNPEVDSNQPQHF. The DNA of the CDR3 is TGTGCCATCAGCAACCCAGAGGTGGATAGCAATCAGCCCCAGCATTTT.

The rearrangement links TRBV4-2 to TRBJ1-5, with D uncertain. The CDR3 has 16 amino acids. Germline CDR1 reads LGHNA; CDR2 reads YNFKEQ. V lost 0 bases to trimming and J lost 3 bases, with 12 bases between them. The CDR3 sequence is CASSQEAGPYNQPQHF. In DNA, the CDR3 is TGTGCCAGCAGCCAAGAGGCAGGTCCCTACAATCAGCCCCAGCATTTT.